The T cell receptor beta chain described here comes from a study of blood T cell repertoires in COVID-19 (dated by TCRdb to about 2020). Study-level background: Samples from collaborators originated in the United States, Italy and Spain and spanned both the acute and convalescent phases of COVID-19. The dataset comprised deeply sampled blood TCRbeta repertoires from subjects exposed to, actively infected with, or recovered from COVID-19. The repertoires were made available in a free public database intended to serve as a resource for research on the immune response to SARS-CoV-2. Where HLA class I and class II types were available, the types were taken from metadata supplied by the sample provider, not from assay-based typing. The material from the prospective study consisted of cDNA or gDNA derived from T cells, B-cell-depleted T cells, or PBMCs. A de-identified subject ID, COVID-19 status, age in years and sex were almost always included in the sample metadata. Samples came from the ongoing ImmuneRACE study (first 160 participants) plus 1,254 subjects from 6 global collaborators. Findings and caveats that apply to the study as a whole: The quantity of clinical and demographic metadata differed by source and by participant and was supplied without curation.

Collaborating institutions collected whole blood in K2EDTA tubes following their own protocols. For TCRbeta analysis, collaborators shipped samples as frozen whole blood, isolated PBMCs, or DNA extracted from either of those sample types. The junction shows trimming of 0 bases on V and 4 bases on J, and the gene matches do not reach 6 bases of it. CDR1 GTSNPN and CDR2 SVGIG were looked up in the germline V gene (reference sequence). There are 15 amino acids in the CDR3, from cysteine to phenylalanine inclusive. The only DNA kept is the CDR3, 45 bases in frame from the first base. For this clone: Its antigen is not yet known. No per-base quality is available; no much larger clone lies one base away.

The immunoSEQ Assay, a bias-controlled multiplex PCR, was used to amplify TCRbeta CDR3 regions from genomic DNA. The original methods were these. The number of nucleated cells in each sample was estimated from the amplification of reference gene primers within the assay. To quantify the absolute abundance of each unique TCRbeta CDR3 rearrangement, sequence reads were collapsed and filtered. For each sample, productive Simpson clonality was calculated by taking the square root of Simpson's diversity index across productive rearrangements. TCRdb re-hosts the immuneACCESS table, in-frame sequences only. Its copies lack some clones; in the studies checked, an unresolved V gene accounts for under half of them, and the cause for the rest is not known. Clonal size and the V and J genes are those of that table, whereas D and trimming came from the DNA. This sample has approximately 77,000 clones in its table, and roughly 80% of those were observed once. The ten largest account for roughly 18% of the sample.

The sequence came from a woman in her sixties with acute or convalescent COVID-19. Specimen: peripheral blood. The rearranged chain carries TRBV30 and TRBJ2-3, with 8 middle bases fitting TRBD1. At the DNA level, the sequence is TGTGCCTGGAGTGTTCCCAGGGGGCTTTCAGATACGCAGTATTTT. This codes for CAWSVPRGLSDTQYF.